The 27 T cell receptor beta chains below come from one sample, sequenced in a study of shared clonotypes between healthy human individuals. Only in-frame clones appear in the TCRdb table, and some are missing; sequencing was by immunoSEQ multiplex PCR. The data show about 2,500,000 clones, around 90% seen once. Sequenced sample: naive CD4+ T cells sorted from blood. The sample's subset: CD45RA+ positively selected. These receptors were collected from a man aged 18 to 30 in good health.

The chain recombines TRBV2 with TRBJ1-4; a possible D gene is TRBD1 (5 bases). The CDR3 covers 15 residues. CDR1 SNHLY and CDR2 FYNNEI come from the germline V gene. Trimming took off 4 bases at V and 5 bases at J, with 14 bases between the two ends. In DNA, the CDR3 is TGTGCCAGCAGTGTGGGGGACGGGGGAAATGAAAAACTGTTTTTT. Translating gives CASSVGDGGNEKLFF. The full variable domain, in which reference TRBV2 and TRBJ1-4 provide the parts outside the CDR3, is EPEVTQTPSHQVTQMGQEVILRCVPISNHLYFYWYRQILGQKVEFLVSFYNNEISEKSEIFDDQFSVERPDGSNFTLKIRSTKLEDSAMYFCASSVGDGGNEKLFFGSGTQLSVL.

CDR3 nucleotides: TGTGCCAGCAGCTCCGGGACTAGCGGGGTAATGTACCAAGAGACCCAGTACTTC. Translation: CASSSGTSGVMYQETQYF. The chain joins TRBV7-9 to TRBJ2-5, with 13 bases fitting TRBD2. The germline gives CDR1 SEHNR, CDR2 FQNEAQ (reference sequence). This CDR3 is 18 amino acids long. J was trimmed by 0 bases and V by 4 bases; bases with no gene match: 8.

V is TRBV5-1 and J is TRBJ2-2, with TRBD2 matching over 10 bases. Trimming took 4 bases from V and 0 from J; bases not matched to a gene: 6. This CDR3 is built from 17 residues. Looked up from germline, CDR1 is SGHRS and CDR2 is YFSETQ. In DNA form, the CDR3 reads TGCGCCAGCAGCCCGGAACTAGCGGGACCGAACACCGGGGAGCTGTTTTTT. As protein: CASSPELAGPNTGELFF. Together with reference TRBV5-1 and TRBJ2-2, the CDR3 gives the full variable domain: KAGVTQTPRYLIKTRGQQVTLSCSPISGHRSVSWYQQTPGQGLQFLFEYFSETQRNKGNFPGRFSGRQFSNSRSEMNVSTLELGDSALYLCASSPELAGPNTGELFFGEGSRLTVL.

V usage is TRBV10-2 and J usage is TRBJ1-1; 8 positions agree with TRBD1. Trimming took 3 bases from V and 4 from J; bases not matched to a gene: 10. The CDR3 sequence is 16 residues long. Germline V gives CDR1 WSHSY, CDR2 SAAADI. The CDR3 nucleotides are TGCGCCAGCAGTGACATCATGACCAGGGGGCCCACTGAAGCTTTCTTT. Protein: CASSDIMTRGPTEAFF.

This clone was observed a single time. This sequence joins TRBV6-1 and TRBJ1-3; no definite D call. Germline lookup yields CDR1 MNHNS and CDR2 SASEGT. CDR3 length: 16 residues. The V and J ends lost 0 bases and 0 bases respectively, with 9 bases between them. The DNA for the CDR3 is TGTGCCAGCAGTGAAGCCCCAGTCCGCTCTGGAAACACCATATATTTT. The encoded protein is CASSEAPVRSGNTIYF.

This chain joins TRBV7-8 and TRBJ2-7; the match to TRBD1 covers 7 bases. Germline CDR1 SGHVS, CDR2 FQNEAQ. Trimming cost V 5 bases and J 6 bases; bases outside gene matches: 10. The CDR3 has 14 residues. In nucleotides, the CDR3 is TGTGCCAGCAGCGTACGGGACAGCTATTCCGAGCAGTACTTC. Its translation: CASSVRDSYSEQYF.

The J gene is TRBJ2-5, the V gene TRBV2, with TRBD2 identical over 9 bases. Germline CDR1 is SNHLY and CDR2 is FYNNEI. After removal of 6 bases from V and 7 bases from J, the junction contained 6 bases not matched to a gene. CDR3 length: 13 residues. Here the CDR3 DNA reads TGTGCCAGCAGGGCGGGGGGGTTAGGGACCCAGTACTTC. Translation: CASRAGGLGTQYF. The full variable domain, with the rest looked up from reference TRBV2 and TRBJ2-5, is EPEVTQTPSHQVTQMGQEVILRCVPISNHLYFYWYRQILGQKVEFLVSFYNNEISEKSEIFDDQFSVERPDGSNFTLKIRSTKLEDSAMYFCASRAGGLGTQYFGPGTRLLVL.

The chain joins TRBV6-5 to TRBJ2-7; maybe TRBD1 (5 bases). The germline gives CDR1 MNHEY, CDR2 SVGAGI. The CDR3 sequence is 12 residues long. The V gene lost 6 bases and the J gene lost 9 bases, with 15 bases spanning the gap. The CDR3 DNA reads TGTGCCAGCAGAGGCCAGGGAAACGTGCAGTACTTC. Its translation is CASRGQGNVQYF.

The rearrangement uses TRBV6-1 and TRBJ1-5; D not certain. The CDR3 is 14 residues long. V lost 4 bases and J 0 bases, leaving 7 bases between the germline ends. Germline CDR1 and CDR2: MNHNS and SASEGT. CDR3 nucleotide sequence: TGTGCCAGCAGTGTTCAAACTAGCAATCAGCCCCAGCATTTT. It translates to CASSVQTSNQPQHF.

The V call is TRBV10-3, the J call TRBJ2-7; D is tentatively TRBD1 or TRBD2 (5 bases each). This CDR3 comprises 13 residues. The V gene's germline CDR1 is ENHRY and CDR2 SYGVKD. The V gene lost 2 bases and the J gene lost 4 bases, with 9 bases spanning the gap. CDR3 residues: CAISEGRQYEQYF. The CDR3, as DNA: TGTGCCATCAGTGAGGGGAGACAGTACGAGCAGTACTTC.

The V and J genes are TRBV28 and TRBJ1-5, with D perhaps TRBD1 (6 bases). Trimming removed 7 bases from V and 1 base from J, with 17 bases in between. This CDR3 has 16 amino acids. Looked up from germline, CDR1 is MDHEN and CDR2 is SYDVKM. CDR3 loop: CASTRGGFSSNQPQHF. As DNA, the CDR3 is TGTGCCAGCACAAGAGGGGGGTTTAGCAGCAATCAGCCCCAGCATTTT.

V and J are TRBV5-1 and TRBJ1-6, with 7 positions matching TRBD1. V trimming: 4 bases; J trimming: 10 bases; junction bases outside the gene matches: 11. The CDR3 sequence is 15 residues long. The germline gives CDR1 SGHRS, CDR2 YFSETQ. The CDR3 loop is CASSHRQGVESPLHF. As DNA, the CDR3 is TGCGCCAGCAGCCATCGACAGGGTGTAGAATCACCCCTCCACTTT.

The V call is TRBV7-2, the J call TRBJ1-1, with D possibly TRBD1 on 5 matching bases. Trimming left V 2 bases short and J 1 base short, with 11 bases between. This CDR3 region has 15 residues. In germline, CDR1 is SGHTA, CDR2 FQGNSA. DNA for the CDR3: TGTGCCAGCAGCTTATTGGGGCCAGCGAACACTGAAGCTTTCTTT. Its protein product is CASSLLGPANTEAFF.

The chain recombines TRBV6-5 with TRBJ1-6; 7 positions agree with TRBD1. V lost 6 bases to trimming and J lost 14 bases; unmatched junction nucleotides: 13. The germline CDR1 and CDR2 sequences are MNHEY and SVGAGI. This CDR3 contains 14 residues. DNA of the CDR3: TGTGCCAGCAGACCCGACAGGGATCGGAAGGCCCTCCACTTT. It is translated as CASRPDRDRKALHF.

The chain uses TRBV5-1 and TRBJ2-7; TRBD2 aligns across 8 bases. Germline trimming cut 2 bases from V and 2 bases from J; bases unmatched to any gene: 6. The germline V gene encodes CDR1 SGHRS and CDR2 YFSETQ. The CDR3 length is 15 residues. The CDR3 DNA reads TGCGCCAGCAGCTTACCGCTAGCGGGCGCCTACGAGCAGTACTTC. Residues: CASSLPLAGAYEQYF.

The rearrangement links TRBV5-1 to TRBJ2-7; D assignment may be TRBD1 or TRBD2 (5 bases each). Germline values: CDR1 SGHRS, CDR2 YFSETQ. V lost 0 bases, J lost 3 bases, and 16 bases lay in between. This CDR3 has 16 amino acids. CDR3 coding DNA: TGCGCCAGCAGCTTGGGGTCCGGGGCAAGCCACTACGAGCAGTACTTC. It encodes CASSLGSGASHYEQYF.

This clone was seen only once. V and J are TRBV2 and TRBJ2-5, with D perhaps being TRBD1 or TRBD2 (5 bases each). With 5 bases removed from V and 4 bases from J, the gap between germline ends came to 17 bases. This CDR3 comprises 15 residues. Germline V gene sequence: CDR1 SNHLY, CDR2 FYNNEI. CDR3 sequence: CASSSPGTGRETQYF. The CDR3 DNA is TGTGCCAGCAGTTCTCCGGGGACCGGTCGAGAGACCCAGTACTTC.

The V gene is TRBV7-8, the J gene TRBJ1-1; perhaps TRBD1 as D (5 bases). V shed 1 base and J shed 6 bases, with 9 bases lying between them. In germline, CDR1 is SGHVS, CDR2 FQNEAQ. The CDR3 has 13 residues. The CDR3 nucleotides are TGTGCCAGCAGCTTAGGACGGGGCGCTGAAGCTTTCTTT. Translating it yields CASSLGRGAEAFF.

The chain carries TRBV5-6 and TRBJ1-6, with 7 bases lining up with TRBD1. Germline CDR1 and CDR2: SGHDT and YYEEEE. This CDR3 has 19 residues. V was clipped by 3 bases and J by 0 bases; unmatched bases: 12. CDR3 DNA sequence: TGTGCCAGCAGCTCCGCGACAGGGATGGGTTTCTCCTATAATTCACCCCTCCACTTT. Residues: CASSSATGMGFSYNSPLHF.

The chain joins TRBV2 to TRBJ2-3; 8 bases align to TRBD1. J was trimmed by 4 bases and V by 6 bases; bases with no gene match: 3. There are 13 residues in the CDR3. CDR1 and CDR2 from the germline V gene are SNHLY and FYNNEI. The CDR3 sequence is CASRAGGADTQYF. CDR3 nucleotide sequence: TGTGCCAGCAGGGCAGGGGGCGCAGATACGCAGTATTTT.

This chain uses TRBV27 with TRBJ2-2; D remains ambiguous. There are 12 residues in the CDR3. The V gene lost 0 bases and the J gene lost 7 bases, with 3 bases spanning the gap. Germline CDR1 is MNHEY and CDR2 is SMNVEV (reference sequence). CDR3 coding DNA: TGTGCCAGCAGTTTATCTGGCGGGGAGCTGTTTTTT. Translation: CASSLSGGELFF.

The J gene is TRBJ2-3, the V gene TRBV5-4, with 10 bases that match TRBD1. The CDR3 totals 15 residues. V shed 4 bases, J shed 7 bases, and the junction held 9 bases outside the gene matches. Germline V lookup: CDR1 SGHNT, CDR2 YYREEE (reference sequence). CDR3 sequence reads: CASSPGTGASNTQYF. The DNA of the CDR3 is TGTGCCAGCAGCCCTGGGACAGGGGCGTCAAATACGCAGTATTTT.

The V gene is TRBV19, the J gene TRBJ1-1; D is undetermined. V was cut by 7 bases and J by 5 bases, with 8 bases left in between. The CDR3 spans 11 residues. Germline CDR1 LNHDA, CDR2 SQIVND (reference sequence). CDR3 sequence: CASIVRTEAFF. The CDR3, as DNA: TGTGCCAGTATTGTGAGGACTGAAGCTTTCTTT.

The V and J genes are TRBV30 and TRBJ1-3; weak D call: TRBD1 (6 bases). This CDR3 has 15 amino acids. Between the trimmed V and J ends, which lost 5 bases and 4 bases, there was a span of 18 bases. In germline, CDR1 is GTSNPN, CDR2 SVGIG (reference sequence). The CDR3 coding sequence is TGTGCCTGGTCACCGGACAGTTATGGGGGAAACACCATATATTTT. This sequence encodes CAWSPDSYGGNTIYF.

The chain uses TRBV10-1 and TRBJ1-2; possible D gene TRBD1, 6 bases. Germline assignment: CDR1 WNHNN and CDR2 SYGVQD (reference sequence). The CDR3 is 13 residues long. Trimming cost V 0 bases and J 8 bases, with 10 bases left between them. CDR3 coding DNA: TGCGCCAGCAGTGAGTCAGGGGGGCTCGGCTACACCTTC. Protein product: CASSESGGLGYTF.

V and J are TRBV6-5 and TRBJ1-1; D possibly corresponds to TRBD1 (6 bases). CDR3 length: 15 amino acids. V shed 8 bases and J shed 11 bases, with 27 bases lying between them. Germline CDR1 MNHEY, CDR2 SVGAGI. The CDR3, as DNA: TGTGCCAGCGGGAGGACAGAGAGGGGGTCCGCGCCGGCTTTCTTT. Its translation: CASGRTERGSAPAFF.

This chain links TRBV29-1 with TRBJ1-4; no reliable D call. Germline values: CDR1 SQVTM, CDR2 ANQGSEA. The CDR3 is made up of 14 amino acids. Deletions cut 6 bases from V and 0 bases from J, with 11 bases between. The CDR3 sequence is CSVADGTTNEKLFF. In DNA form, the CDR3 reads TGCAGCGTGGCGGACGGGACAACTAATGAAAAACTGTTTTTT.